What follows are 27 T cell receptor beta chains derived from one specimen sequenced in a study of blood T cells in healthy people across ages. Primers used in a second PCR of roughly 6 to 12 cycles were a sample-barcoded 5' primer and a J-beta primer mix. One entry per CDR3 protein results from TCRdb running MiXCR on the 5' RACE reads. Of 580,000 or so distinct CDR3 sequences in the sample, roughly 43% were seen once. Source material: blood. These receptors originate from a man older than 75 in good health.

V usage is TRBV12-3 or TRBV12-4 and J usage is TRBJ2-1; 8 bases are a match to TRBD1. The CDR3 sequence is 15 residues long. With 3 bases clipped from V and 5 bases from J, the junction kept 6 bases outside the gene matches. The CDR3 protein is CASSLRTGTHNEQFF. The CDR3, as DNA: TGTGCCAGCAGTTTGAGGACAGGGACCCACAATGAGCAGTTCTTC.

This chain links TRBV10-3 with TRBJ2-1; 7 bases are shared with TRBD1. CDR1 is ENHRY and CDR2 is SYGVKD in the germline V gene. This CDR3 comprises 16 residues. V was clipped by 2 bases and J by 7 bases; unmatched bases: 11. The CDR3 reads CAISEGTAKEGNEQFF. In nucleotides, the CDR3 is TGTGCCATCAGTGAGGGGACAGCCAAAGAAGGGAATGAGCAGTTCTTC.

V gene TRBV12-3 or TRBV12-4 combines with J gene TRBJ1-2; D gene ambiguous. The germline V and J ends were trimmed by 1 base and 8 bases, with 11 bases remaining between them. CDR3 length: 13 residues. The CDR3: CASSLGALTGYTF. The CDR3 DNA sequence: TGTGCCAGCAGTTTAGGGGCCCTTACGGGCTACACCTTC.

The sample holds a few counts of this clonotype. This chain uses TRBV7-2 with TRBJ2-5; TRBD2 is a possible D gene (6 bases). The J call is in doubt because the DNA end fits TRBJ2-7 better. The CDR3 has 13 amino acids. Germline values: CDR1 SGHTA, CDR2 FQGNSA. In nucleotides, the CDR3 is TGTGCCAGCAGCTTGGGGGGAAGAACCGAGCAGTACTTC. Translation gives CASSLGGRTEQYF.

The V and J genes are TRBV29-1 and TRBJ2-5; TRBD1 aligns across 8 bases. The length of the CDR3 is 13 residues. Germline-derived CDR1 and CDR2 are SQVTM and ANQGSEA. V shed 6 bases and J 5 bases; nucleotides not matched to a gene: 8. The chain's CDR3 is CSVRDRRRETQYF. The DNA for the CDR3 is TGCAGCGTGCGGGACAGGCGGCGGGAGACCCAGTACTTC.

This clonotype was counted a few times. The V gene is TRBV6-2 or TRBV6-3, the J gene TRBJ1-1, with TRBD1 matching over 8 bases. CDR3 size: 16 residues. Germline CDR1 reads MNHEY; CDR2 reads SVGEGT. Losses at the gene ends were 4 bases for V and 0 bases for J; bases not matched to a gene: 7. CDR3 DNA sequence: TGTGCCAGCAGTTTCCCGGGACAGGACATGAACACTGAAGCTTTCTTT. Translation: CASSFPGQDMNTEAFF.

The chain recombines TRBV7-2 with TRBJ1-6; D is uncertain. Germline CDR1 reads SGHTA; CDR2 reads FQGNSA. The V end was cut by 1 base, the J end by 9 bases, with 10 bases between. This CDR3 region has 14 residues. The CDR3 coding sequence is TGTGCCAGCAGCTTAGTTCCAGAACTTTCACCCCTCCACTTT. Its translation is CASSLVPELSPLHF.

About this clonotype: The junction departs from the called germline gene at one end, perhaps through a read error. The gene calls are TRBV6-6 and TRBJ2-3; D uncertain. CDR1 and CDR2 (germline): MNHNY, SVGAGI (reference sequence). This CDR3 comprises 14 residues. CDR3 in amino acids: CTSSYGSSTDTQYF. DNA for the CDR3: TGTACCAGCAGTTACGGCAGTAGCACAGATACGCAGTATTTT.

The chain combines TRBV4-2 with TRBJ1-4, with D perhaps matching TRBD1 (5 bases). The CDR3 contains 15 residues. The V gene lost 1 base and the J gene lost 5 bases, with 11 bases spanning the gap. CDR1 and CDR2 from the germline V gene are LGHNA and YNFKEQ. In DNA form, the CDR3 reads TGTGCCAGCAGCCAAGGGGCCAGGGAAAATGAAAAACTGTTTTTT. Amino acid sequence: CASSQGARENEKLFF.

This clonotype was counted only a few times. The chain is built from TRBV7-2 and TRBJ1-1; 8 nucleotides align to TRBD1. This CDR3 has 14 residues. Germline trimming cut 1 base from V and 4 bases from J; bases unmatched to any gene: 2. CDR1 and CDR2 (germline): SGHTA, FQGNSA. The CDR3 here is CASSLGTGSTEAFF. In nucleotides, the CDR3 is TGTGCCAGCAGCTTAGGGACAGGGTCCACTGAAGCTTTCTTT.

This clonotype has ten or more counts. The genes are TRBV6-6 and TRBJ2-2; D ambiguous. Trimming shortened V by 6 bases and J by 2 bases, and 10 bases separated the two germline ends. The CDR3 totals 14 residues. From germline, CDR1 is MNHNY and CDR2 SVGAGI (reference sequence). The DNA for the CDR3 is TGTGCCAGCAGACCCCCCTCAAACACCGGGGAGCTGTTTTTT. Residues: CASRPPSNTGELFF.

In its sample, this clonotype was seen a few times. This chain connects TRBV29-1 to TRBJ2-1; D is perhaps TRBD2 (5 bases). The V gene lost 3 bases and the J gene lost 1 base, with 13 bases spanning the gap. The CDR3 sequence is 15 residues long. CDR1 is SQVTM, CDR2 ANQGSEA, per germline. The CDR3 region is CSVDERPRSYNEQFF. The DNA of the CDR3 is TGCAGCGTTGATGAGCGGCCAAGATCCTACAATGAGCAGTTCTTC.

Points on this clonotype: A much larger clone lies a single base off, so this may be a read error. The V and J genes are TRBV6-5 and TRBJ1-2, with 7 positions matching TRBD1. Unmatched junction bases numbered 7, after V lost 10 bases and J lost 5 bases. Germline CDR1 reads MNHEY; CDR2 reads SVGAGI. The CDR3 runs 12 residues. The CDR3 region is CATRTGLYGYTF. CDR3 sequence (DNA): TGTGCCACCCGGACAGGTTTATATGGCTACACCTTC.

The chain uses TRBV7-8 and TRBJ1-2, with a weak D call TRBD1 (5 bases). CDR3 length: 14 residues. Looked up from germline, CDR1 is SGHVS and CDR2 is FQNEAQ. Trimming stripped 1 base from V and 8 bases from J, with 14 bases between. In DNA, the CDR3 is TGTGCCAGCAGCTTAGTCGGGGGGGGAGAGGGCTACACCTTC. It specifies CASSLVGGGEGYTF.

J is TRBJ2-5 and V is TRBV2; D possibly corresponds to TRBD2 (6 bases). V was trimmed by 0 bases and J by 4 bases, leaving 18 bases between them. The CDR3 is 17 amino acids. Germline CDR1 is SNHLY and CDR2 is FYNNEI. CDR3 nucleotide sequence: TGTGCCAGCAGTGAAGCGCGAGTTGGCGGGAACCCAGAGACCCAGTACTTC. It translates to CASSEARVGGNPETQYF.

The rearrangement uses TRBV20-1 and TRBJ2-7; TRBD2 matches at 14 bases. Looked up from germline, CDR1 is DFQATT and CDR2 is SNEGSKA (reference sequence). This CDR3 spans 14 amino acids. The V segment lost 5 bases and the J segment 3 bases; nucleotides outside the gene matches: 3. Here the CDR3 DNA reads TGCAGTGCTCCCGGACTAGCGGGGGGCTACGAGCAGTACTTC. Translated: CSAPGLAGGYEQYF.

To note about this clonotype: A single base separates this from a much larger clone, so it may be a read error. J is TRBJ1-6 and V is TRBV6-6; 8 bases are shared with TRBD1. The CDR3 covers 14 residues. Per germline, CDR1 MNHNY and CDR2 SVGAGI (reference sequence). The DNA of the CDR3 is TGTGCCAGCAGCATGACAGGGGAGTATTCACCCCCCCACTTT. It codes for CASSMTGEYSPPHF.

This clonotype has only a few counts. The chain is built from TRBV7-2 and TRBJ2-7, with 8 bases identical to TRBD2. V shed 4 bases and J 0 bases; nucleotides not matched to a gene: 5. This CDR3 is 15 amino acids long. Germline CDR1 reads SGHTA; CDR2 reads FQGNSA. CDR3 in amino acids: CASSYTGTSSYEQYF. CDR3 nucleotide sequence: TGTGCCAGCAGCTACACCGGGACTAGCTCCTACGAGCAGTACTTC.

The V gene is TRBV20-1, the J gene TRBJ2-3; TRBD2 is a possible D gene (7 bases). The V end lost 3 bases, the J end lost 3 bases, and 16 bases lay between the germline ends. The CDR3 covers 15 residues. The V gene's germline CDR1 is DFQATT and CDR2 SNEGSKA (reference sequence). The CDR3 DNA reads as TGCAGTGCTAGCCTCGGCGGGGGCGGTACAGATACGCAGTATTTT. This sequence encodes CSASLGGGGTDTQYF.

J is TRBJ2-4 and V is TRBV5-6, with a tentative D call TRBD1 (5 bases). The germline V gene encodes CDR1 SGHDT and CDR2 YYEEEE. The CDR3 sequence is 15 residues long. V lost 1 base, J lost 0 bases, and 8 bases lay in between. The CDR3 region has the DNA TGTGCCAGCAGCTTGACAGGTATAGCCAAAAACATTCAGTACTTC. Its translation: CASSLTGIAKNIQYF.

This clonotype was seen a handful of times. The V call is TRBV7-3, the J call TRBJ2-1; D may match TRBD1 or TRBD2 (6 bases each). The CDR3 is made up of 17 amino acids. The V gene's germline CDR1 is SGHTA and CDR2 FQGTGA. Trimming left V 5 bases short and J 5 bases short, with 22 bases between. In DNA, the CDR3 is TGTGCCAGCAGCCTATGGGGGGCGGGCAATACCAACAATGAGCAGTTCTTC. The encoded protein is CASSLWGAGNTNNEQFF.

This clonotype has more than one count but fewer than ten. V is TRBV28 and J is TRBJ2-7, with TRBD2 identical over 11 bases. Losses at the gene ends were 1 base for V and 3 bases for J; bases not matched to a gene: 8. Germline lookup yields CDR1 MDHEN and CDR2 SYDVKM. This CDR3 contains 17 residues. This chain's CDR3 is CASSLFRASGRNYEQYF. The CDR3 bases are TGTGCCAGCAGTTTATTCCGGGCTAGCGGGAGGAACTACGAGCAGTACTTC.

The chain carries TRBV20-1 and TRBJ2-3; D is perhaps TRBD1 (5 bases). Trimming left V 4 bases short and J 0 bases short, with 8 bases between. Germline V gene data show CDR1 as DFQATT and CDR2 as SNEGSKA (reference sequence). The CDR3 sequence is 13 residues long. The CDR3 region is CSATRQSTDTQYF. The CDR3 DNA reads TGCAGTGCTACTCGACAGAGCACAGATACGCAGTATTTT.

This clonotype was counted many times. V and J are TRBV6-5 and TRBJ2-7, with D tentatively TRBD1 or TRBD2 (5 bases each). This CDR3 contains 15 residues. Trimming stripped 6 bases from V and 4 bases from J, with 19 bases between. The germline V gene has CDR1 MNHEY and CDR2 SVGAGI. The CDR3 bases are TGTGCCAGCAGGGCCGGGACCCGCTCTTTGTACGAGCAGTACTTC. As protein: CASRAGTRSLYEQYF.

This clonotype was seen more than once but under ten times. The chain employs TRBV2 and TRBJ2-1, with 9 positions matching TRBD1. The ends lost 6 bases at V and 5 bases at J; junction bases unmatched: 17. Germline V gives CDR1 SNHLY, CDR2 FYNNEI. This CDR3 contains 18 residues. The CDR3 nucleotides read TGTGCCAGCAGACCGGGACAGGGATTTGGGGGTCCGGACAATGAGCAGTTCTTC. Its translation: CASRPGQGFGGPDNEQFF.

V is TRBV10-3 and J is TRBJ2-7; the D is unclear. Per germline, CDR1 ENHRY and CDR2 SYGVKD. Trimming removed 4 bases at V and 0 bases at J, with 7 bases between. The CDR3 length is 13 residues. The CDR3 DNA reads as TGTGCCATCAGTGGGGAACCCTCCTACGAGCAGTACTTC. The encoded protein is CAISGEPSYEQYF.

CDR3 sequence reads: CASSQGHTSTDTQYF. The CDR3 bases are TGCGCCAGCAGCCAGGGACATACTAGCACAGATACGCAGTATTTT. This sequence joins TRBV4-3 and TRBJ2-3, with a weak D call TRBD1 (6 bases). The length of the CDR3 is 15 residues. CDR1 is LGHNA and CDR2 is YSLEER in the germline V gene. The V gene lost 3 bases and the J gene lost 0 bases, with 10 bases spanning the gap.